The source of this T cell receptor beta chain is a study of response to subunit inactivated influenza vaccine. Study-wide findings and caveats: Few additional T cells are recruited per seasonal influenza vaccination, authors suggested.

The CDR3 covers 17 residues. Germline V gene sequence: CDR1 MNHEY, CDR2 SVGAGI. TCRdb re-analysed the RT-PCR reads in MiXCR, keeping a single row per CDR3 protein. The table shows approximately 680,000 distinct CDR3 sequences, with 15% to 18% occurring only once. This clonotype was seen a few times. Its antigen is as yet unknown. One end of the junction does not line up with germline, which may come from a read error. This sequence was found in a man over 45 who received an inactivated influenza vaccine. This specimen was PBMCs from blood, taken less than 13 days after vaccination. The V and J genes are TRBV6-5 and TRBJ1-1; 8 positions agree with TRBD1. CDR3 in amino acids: CASRYSKGQGVTTEAFF. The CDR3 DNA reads TGTGCCAGCAGGTACTCCAAAGGACAGGGCGTCACGACTGAAGCTTTCTTT.